This T cell receptor beta chain stems from a study of CD8 T cells in ankylosing spondylitis. TCRdb redid the calling of the 5' RACE reads with MiXCR, one entry per CDR3 protein. The profile shows some 150,000 distinct CDR3 sequences, about 10% of them singletons. This clonotype turned up a few times. Trimming cost V 4 bases and J 10 bases; bases outside gene matches: 10. The CDR3 has 14 residues. CDR1 is SGHRS and CDR2 is YFSETQ in the germline V gene. The clonotype originates from a female donor with ankylosing spondylitis or in good health (not recorded which). Sequencing was done on a sample of blood, either unsorted or a sorted T cell fraction (not recorded which). The rearrangement uses TRBV5-1 and TRBJ2-1, with 8 bases aligning to TRBD1. The DNA of the CDR3 is TGCGCCAGCAGCCCGGACAGGGAACCATGGGAGCAGTTCTTC. Protein sequence: CASSPDREPWEQFF.